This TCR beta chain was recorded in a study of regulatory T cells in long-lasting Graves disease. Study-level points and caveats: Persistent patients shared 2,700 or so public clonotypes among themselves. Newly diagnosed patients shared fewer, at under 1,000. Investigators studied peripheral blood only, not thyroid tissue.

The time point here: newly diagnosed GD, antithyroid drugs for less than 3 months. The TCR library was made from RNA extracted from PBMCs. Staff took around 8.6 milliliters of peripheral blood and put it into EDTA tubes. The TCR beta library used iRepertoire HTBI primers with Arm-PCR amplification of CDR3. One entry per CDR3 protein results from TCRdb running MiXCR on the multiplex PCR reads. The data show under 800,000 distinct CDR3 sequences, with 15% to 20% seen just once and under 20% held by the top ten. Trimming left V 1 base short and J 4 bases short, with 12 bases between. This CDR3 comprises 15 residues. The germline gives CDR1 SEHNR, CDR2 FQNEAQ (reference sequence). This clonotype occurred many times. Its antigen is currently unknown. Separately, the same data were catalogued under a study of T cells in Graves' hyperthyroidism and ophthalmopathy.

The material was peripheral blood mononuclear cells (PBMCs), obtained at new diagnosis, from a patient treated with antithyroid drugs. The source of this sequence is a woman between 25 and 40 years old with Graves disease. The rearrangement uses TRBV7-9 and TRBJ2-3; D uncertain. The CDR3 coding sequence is TGTGCCAGCAGCTTAGTCCGCGGTGGTGCAGATACGCAGTATTTT. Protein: CASSLVRGGADTQYF.